The 27 T cell receptor beta chains below come from one sample, sequenced in a study of blood T cell repertoires in COVID-19. Generated by immunoSEQ multiplex PCR, the TCRdb table keeps only in-frame clones and is missing some. The sample records 81,000 or so clones, about 81% being singletons. The sample consisted of peripheral blood. Receptors originate from a human donor in a cohort sampled during active COVID-19.

The chain joins TRBV6-5 to TRBJ2-1, with TRBD1 identical over 8 bases. CDR1 and CDR2 from the germline V gene are MNHEY and SVGAGI. The CDR3 spans 13 residues. Trimming removed 5 bases from V and 6 bases from J; junction bases left unmatched: 3. In DNA, the CDR3 is TGTGCCAGCAGTAGGACAGGGCTCAATGAGCAGTTCTTC. This codes for CASSRTGLNEQFF.

This chain joins TRBV19 and TRBJ2-3; TRBD1 might be the D (5 bases). The V gene's germline CDR1 is LNHDA and CDR2 SQIVND (reference sequence). This CDR3 has 13 residues. V was pared by 6 bases and J by 11 bases, with 18 bases between. CDR3 DNA sequence: TGTGCCAGTAGAGGCGTGGACACCTTCGAGCAGTATTTT. Protein: CASRGVDTFEQYF.

The chain combines TRBV30 with TRBJ1-4; 10 bases are shared with TRBD1. From germline, CDR1 is GTSNPN and CDR2 SVGIG (reference sequence). This CDR3 is 12 amino acids long. The V gene end was trimmed by 5 bases and the J gene end by 8 bases; junction bases not matched to a gene: 2. CDR3 sequence (DNA): TGTGCCTGGGGACAGGGGGGCGAAAAACTGTTTTTT. This codes for CAWGQGGEKLFF.

The CDR3 spells CASSSTILSSYGYTF. The CDR3 nucleotides read TGTGCCAGCAGTTCCACCATCTTATCTAGCTATGGCTACACCTTC. V gene TRBV6-2 or TRBV6-3 combines with J gene TRBJ1-2, with D uncertain. Germline-derived CDR1 and CDR2 are MNHEY and SVGEGT. Trimming cost V 4 bases and J 4 bases, with 16 bases left between them. This CDR3 has 15 amino acids.

The V call is TRBV19, the J call TRBJ1-2; D is uncertain. Trimming removed 3 bases at V and 2 bases at J, with 10 bases between. The CDR3 covers 14 residues. CDR1 and CDR2 (germline): LNHDA, SQIVND (reference sequence). The CDR3 region is CASSMFPQNYGYTF. In DNA, the CDR3 is TGTGCCAGTAGTATGTTCCCGCAGAACTATGGCTACACCTTC.

CDR3 residues: CASSLGTSGGILYEQYF. The CDR3 DNA follows: TGTGCCAGCAGCTTGGGGACTAGCGGGGGGATCCTCTACGAGCAGTACTTC. The chain joins TRBV5-4 to TRBJ2-7, with 14 bases that match TRBD2. The CDR3 length is 17 residues. With 0 bases clipped from V and 3 bases from J, the junction kept 5 bases outside the gene matches. The germline gives CDR1 SGHNT, CDR2 YYREEE (reference sequence).

The V call is TRBV6-2 or TRBV6-3, the J call TRBJ2-1, with D maybe TRBD1 (5 bases). Trimming took 3 bases from V and 2 from J, leaving 8 bases between them. Germline values: CDR1 MNHEY, CDR2 SVGEGT. This CDR3 has 14 amino acids. This CDR3 is CASSYGATYNEQFF. CDR3 nucleotide sequence: TGTGCCAGCAGTTATGGGGCCACCTACAATGAGCAGTTCTTC.

The genes are TRBV4-1 and TRBJ2-6; D is undetermined. This CDR3 is built from 15 residues. Germline V gene data show CDR1 as MGHRA and CDR2 as YSYEKL. Trimming took 1 base from V and 0 from J, leaving 4 bases between them. In nucleotides, the CDR3 is TGCGCCAGCAGCCAAGGTCACTCTGGGGCCAACGTCCTGACTTTC. Translating gives CASSQGHSGANVLTF.

This clone was recorded a few times. In the same sample, other DNA sequences code for this CDR3. The chain recombines TRBV3-1 (or the pseudogene TRBV3-2) with TRBJ2-5; 11 nucleotides agree with TRBD2. The CDR3 is 14 amino acids. J gave up 3 bases and V 4 bases, and 1 base lay outside the gene matches. Germline V lookup: CDR1 LGHDT, CDR2 YNNKEL (reference sequence). The CDR3 loop is CASSPSGGKETQYF. CDR3 nucleotides: TGTGCCAGCAGCCCTAGCGGGGGGAAAGAGACCCAGTACTTC.

The V and J genes are TRBV30 and TRBJ1-4; TRBD1 is a possible D gene (5 bases). Trimming cost V 3 bases and J 8 bases, with 16 bases left between them. Germline loops: CDR1 GTSNPN, CDR2 SVGIG (reference sequence). The CDR3 sequence is 14 residues long. For the CDR3, the DNA is TGTGCCTGGAGCGGGGGGGACGTCCGGGAAAAACTGTTTTTT. Encoded protein: CAWSGGDVREKLFF. Combining the CDR3 with reference TRBV30 and TRBJ1-4 gives the whole variable domain SQTIHQWPATLVQPVGSPLSLECTVEGTSNPNLYWYRQAAGRGLQLLFYSVGIGQISSEVPQNLSASRPQDRQFILSSKKLLLSDSGFYLCAWSGGDVREKLFFGSGTQLSVL.

The CDR3 DNA reads TGTGCCAGCAGCTTCGGGACGGGACAGGGGTACGAGCAGTACTTC. This gives the protein CASSFGTGQGYEQYF. This chain connects TRBV7-2 to TRBJ2-7; 10 nucleotides match TRBD1. With 3 bases clipped from V and 4 bases from J, the junction kept 6 bases outside the gene matches. From germline, CDR1 is SGHTA and CDR2 FQGNSA. The CDR3 is 15 amino acids.

The chain uses TRBV19 and TRBJ1-1; 7 bases fit TRBD1. J lost 2 bases, V lost 6 bases, and 6 bases had no gene match. Germline lookup yields CDR1 LNHDA and CDR2 SQIVND (reference sequence). This CDR3 has 14 residues. CDR3 in DNA: TGTGCCAGTAGGGGGGACAGATTCAACACTGAAGCTTTCTTT. It encodes CASRGDRFNTEAFF.

This sequence joins TRBV28 and TRBJ2-7; TRBD2 agrees at 8 bases. Germline CDR1 MDHEN, CDR2 SYDVKM. Trimming at V came to 5 bases and at J to 6 bases, leaving 9 bases not matched to a gene. The CDR3 totals 14 residues. CDR3 in DNA: TGTGCCAGCAGTAGGGTAGCGGGGTTAGGCGAGCAGTACTTC. Residues: CASSRVAGLGEQYF.

V and J are TRBV7-2 and TRBJ2-1, with D unresolved. The V end lost 1 base, the J end lost 0 bases, and 7 bases lay between the germline ends. Germline V gives CDR1 SGHTA, CDR2 FQGNSA. The length of the CDR3 is 15 residues. The CDR3 reads CASSLEWSSYNEQFF. The DNA of the CDR3 is TGTGCCAGCAGCTTAGAGTGGAGCTCCTACAATGAGCAGTTCTTC.

The chain joins TRBV6-5 to TRBJ1-1; D unresolved. V lost 5 bases and J 0 bases, leaving 7 bases between the germline ends. Germline assignment: CDR1 MNHEY and CDR2 SVGAGI. The CDR3 has 13 amino acids. The CDR3 sequence is CASSIGMNTEAFF. The CDR3 DNA sequence: TGTGCCAGCAGTATCGGGATGAACACTGAAGCTTTCTTT.

V usage is TRBV6-5 and J usage is TRBJ1-2; a possible D gene is TRBD1 (5 bases). CDR3 length: 14 residues. Germline V gene data show CDR1 as MNHEY and CDR2 as SVGAGI. Trimming stripped 6 bases from V and 2 bases from J, with 13 bases between. Here the CDR3 reads CASSPGGLNYGYTF. Written as DNA, the CDR3 is TGTGCCAGCAGCCCGGGGGGTTTAAACTATGGCTACACCTTC.

The gene calls are TRBV11-1 and TRBJ2-5, with 9 bases fitting TRBD2. CDR1 is SGHAT, CDR2 FQDESV, per germline (reference sequence). This CDR3 region has 15 residues. V lost 4 bases and J lost 2; bases outside the gene matches: 5. CDR3 in DNA: TGTGCCAGCAGCTATAGCGGGGGTCCTCAAGAGACCCAGTACTTC. This encodes CASSYSGGPQETQYF.

This clone was detected only a few times. The gene calls are TRBV5-1 and TRBJ2-2; possible D gene TRBD2, 7 bases. Germline V gene sequence: CDR1 SGHRS, CDR2 YFSETQ. This CDR3 contains 16 residues. Trimming pared 2 bases from V and 6 bases from J, leaving 17 bases between. The chain's CDR3 is CASSFSLGGPPGELFF. DNA of the CDR3: TGCGCCAGCAGCTTTTCTCTGGGGGGGCCCCCCGGGGAGCTGTTTTTT.

The chain recombines TRBV11-2 with TRBJ2-2, with a tentative D call TRBD2 (5 bases). Trimming removed 1 base from V and 5 bases from J, with 14 bases in between. Germline V gene lookup returns CDR1 SGHAT and CDR2 FQNNGV. This CDR3 contains 16 residues. CDR3 loop: CASSLVRAGGTGELFF. The CDR3 nucleotides are TGTGCCAGCAGCTTAGTAAGGGCAGGAGGTACCGGGGAGCTGTTTTTT.

The V gene is TRBV7-2, the J gene TRBJ2-2; TRBD2 aligns across 10 bases. Germline CDR1 reads SGHTA; CDR2 reads FQGNSA. This CDR3 region has 17 residues. J was trimmed by 1 base and V by 5 bases; bases with no gene match: 7. CDR3 region: CASSPRWTSGNTGELFF. The CDR3 DNA reads TGTGCCAGCAGCCCCCGGTGGACTAGCGGGAACACCGGGGAGCTGTTTTTT.

The chain combines TRBV11-2 with TRBJ1-2; possible D gene TRBD1, 6 bases. Germline V gene sequence: CDR1 SGHAT, CDR2 FQNNGV. V lost 5 bases and J lost 0, with 13 bases in between. The CDR3 contains 15 residues. DNA for the CDR3: TGTGCCAGCAGCACCTACAGGGACCCTAACTATGGCTACACCTTC. It translates to CASSTYRDPNYGYTF.

The J gene is TRBJ1-5, the V gene TRBV30; perhaps TRBD1 as D (6 bases). V lost 3 bases to trimming and J lost 1 base, with 16 bases between them. The germline V gene has CDR1 GTSNPN and CDR2 SVGIG (reference sequence). The CDR3 is 16 residues long. The CDR3 loop reads CAWREQGILSNQPQHF. CDR3 in DNA: TGTGCCTGGAGAGAGCAGGGGATCCTCAGCAATCAGCCCCAGCATTTT.

The gene calls are TRBV6-5 and TRBJ2-1, with TRBD2 matching 10 bases. Germline values: CDR1 MNHEY, CDR2 SVGAGI. The CDR3 is 15 residues long. The V segment lost 6 bases and the J segment 7 bases; nucleotides outside the gene matches: 9. The CDR3 sequence: CASRPAGGRGNEQFF. The CDR3 coding sequence is TGTGCCAGCAGGCCAGCGGGGGGGCGAGGTAATGAGCAGTTCTTC.

The rearrangement joins TRBV11-2 to TRBJ1-1; TRBD1 matches at 8 bases. Trimming removed 1 base from V and 5 bases from J; junction bases left unmatched: 3. Germline V gene lookup returns CDR1 SGHAT and CDR2 FQNNGV. The CDR3 covers 14 residues. CDR3 region: CASSLAHRGTEAFF. The CDR3 nucleotides are TGTGCCAGCAGCTTAGCCCACAGGGGGACTGAAGCTTTCTTT.

This clone has only a few counts. Here the CDR3 DNA reads TGTGCCATCAGTGGGGGACAGGTGAACACCGGGGAGCTGTTTTTT. It is translated as CAISGGQVNTGELFF. V gene TRBV10-3 combines with J gene TRBJ2-2; 8 bases map to TRBD1. The CDR3 sequence is 15 residues long. Trimming removed 4 bases from V and 1 base from J; junction bases left unmatched: 2. CDR1 ENHRY and CDR2 SYGVKD come from the germline V gene.

In this sample, this clone turned up many times. The chain recombines TRBV5-4 with TRBJ2-5; D is possibly TRBD1 (6 bases). The CDR3 spans 13 residues. Germline V gene sequence: CDR1 SGHNT, CDR2 YYREEE (reference sequence). With 4 bases removed from V and 5 bases from J, the gap between germline ends came to 12 bases. For the CDR3, the DNA is TGTGCCAGCAGCGCTGGGACAACGGAGACCCAGTACTTC. Translating gives CASSAGTTETQYF. Full variable domain (missing parts from reference TRBV5-4 and TRBJ2-5): ETGVTQSPTHLIKTRGQQVTLRCSSQSGHNTVSWYQQALGQGPQFIFQYYREEENGRGNFPPRFSGLQFPNYSSELNVNALELDDSALYLCASSAGTTETQYFGPGTRLLVL.

This clone appeared a single time. This sequence joins TRBV6-4 and TRBJ1-1; maybe TRBD1 (5 bases). Per the germline V gene, CDR1 is MRHNA and CDR2 is SNTAGT. Trimming stripped 6 bases from V and 1 base from J, with 12 bases between. The CDR3 is 14 residues long. The CDR3 loop is CASSLGGANTEAFF. In nucleotides, the CDR3 is TGTGCCAGCAGCCTCGGGGGTGCGAACACTGAAGCTTTCTTT.